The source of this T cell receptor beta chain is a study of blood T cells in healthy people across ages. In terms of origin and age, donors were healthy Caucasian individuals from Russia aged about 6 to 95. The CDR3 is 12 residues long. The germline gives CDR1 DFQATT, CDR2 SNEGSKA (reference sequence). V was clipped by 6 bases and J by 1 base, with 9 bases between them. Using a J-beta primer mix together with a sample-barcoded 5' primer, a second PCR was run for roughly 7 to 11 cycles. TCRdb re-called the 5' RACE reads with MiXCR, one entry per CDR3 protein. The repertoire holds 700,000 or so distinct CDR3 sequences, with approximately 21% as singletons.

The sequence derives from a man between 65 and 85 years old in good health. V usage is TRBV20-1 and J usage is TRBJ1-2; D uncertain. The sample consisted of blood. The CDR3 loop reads CSAPDNNYGYTF. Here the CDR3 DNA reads TGCAGTGCCCCAGACAATAACTATGGCTACACCTTC.